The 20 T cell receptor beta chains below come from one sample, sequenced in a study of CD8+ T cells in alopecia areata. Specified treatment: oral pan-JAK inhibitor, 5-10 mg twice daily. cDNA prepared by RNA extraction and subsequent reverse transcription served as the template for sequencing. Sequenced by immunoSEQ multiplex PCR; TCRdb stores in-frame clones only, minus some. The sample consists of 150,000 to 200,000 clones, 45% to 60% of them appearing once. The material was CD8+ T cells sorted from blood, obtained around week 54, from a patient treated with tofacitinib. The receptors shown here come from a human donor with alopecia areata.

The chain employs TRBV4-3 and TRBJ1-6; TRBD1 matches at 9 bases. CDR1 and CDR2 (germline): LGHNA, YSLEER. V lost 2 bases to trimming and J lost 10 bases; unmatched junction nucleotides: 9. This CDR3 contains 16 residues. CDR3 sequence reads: CASSQQSGQGRSPLHF. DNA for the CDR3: TGCGCCAGCAGCCAACAATCAGGACAGGGGAGGTCACCCCTCCACTTT.

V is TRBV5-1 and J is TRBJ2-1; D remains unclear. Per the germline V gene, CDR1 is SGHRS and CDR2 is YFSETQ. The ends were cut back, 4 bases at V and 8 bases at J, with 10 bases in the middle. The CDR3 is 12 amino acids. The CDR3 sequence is CASSLEFYEQFF. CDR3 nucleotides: TGCGCCAGCAGCCTGGAATTTTATGAGCAGTTCTTC.

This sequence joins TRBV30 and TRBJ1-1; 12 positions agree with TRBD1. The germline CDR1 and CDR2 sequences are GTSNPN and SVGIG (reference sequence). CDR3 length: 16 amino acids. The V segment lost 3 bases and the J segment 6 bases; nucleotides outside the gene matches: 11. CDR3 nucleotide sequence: TGTGCCTGGAGCTCCGGGACAGGGGGCGCGTTGGCTGAAGCTTTCTTT. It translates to CAWSSGTGGALAEAFF.

The CDR3 region has the DNA TGTGCCTGGAGCCAGGGCGAGCAGTACTTC. Translated: CAWSQGEQYF. The rearrangement joins TRBV30 to TRBJ2-7, with D possibly being TRBD1 (5 bases). Germline CDR1 and CDR2: GTSNPN and SVGIG (reference sequence). This CDR3 region has 10 residues. Trimming took 3 bases from V and 6 from J, leaving 6 bases between them.

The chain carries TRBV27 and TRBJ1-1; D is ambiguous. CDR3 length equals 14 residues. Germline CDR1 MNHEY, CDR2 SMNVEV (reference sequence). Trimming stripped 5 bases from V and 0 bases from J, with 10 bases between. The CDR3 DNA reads TGTGCCAGCAGTCCCCTCAGGATGAACACTGAAGCTTTCTTT. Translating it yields CASSPLRMNTEAFF.

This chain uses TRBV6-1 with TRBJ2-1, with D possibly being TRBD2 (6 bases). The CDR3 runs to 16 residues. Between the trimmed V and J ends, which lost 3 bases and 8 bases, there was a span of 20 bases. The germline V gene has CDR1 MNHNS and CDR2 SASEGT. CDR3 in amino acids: CASSDIPSGVSHEQFF. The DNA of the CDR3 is TGTGCCAGCAGTGATATCCCCTCGGGGGTTTCACATGAGCAGTTCTTC.

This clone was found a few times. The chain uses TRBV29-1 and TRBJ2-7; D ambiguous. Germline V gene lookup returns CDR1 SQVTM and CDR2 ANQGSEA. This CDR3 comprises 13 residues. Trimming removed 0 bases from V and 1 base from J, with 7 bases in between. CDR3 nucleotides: TGCAGCGTTGAAGATCCCCGGTCCTACGAGCAGTACTTC. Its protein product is CSVEDPRSYEQYF.

The CDR3 nucleotides read TGTGCCGCTAAGGGGACTGAAGCTTTCTTT. Translated: CAAKGTEAFF. The rearrangement uses TRBV2 and TRBJ1-1, with D perhaps matching TRBD1 (5 bases). V was cut by 11 bases and J by 5 bases, with 9 bases left in between. CDR3 length: 10 amino acids. Per the germline V gene, CDR1 is SNHLY and CDR2 is FYNNEI.

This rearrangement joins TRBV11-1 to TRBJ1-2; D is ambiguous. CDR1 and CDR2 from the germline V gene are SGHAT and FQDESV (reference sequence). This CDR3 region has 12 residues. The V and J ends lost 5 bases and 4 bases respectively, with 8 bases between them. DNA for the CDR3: TGTGCCAGCAGCCTCTCCGGCTATGGCTACACCTTC. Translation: CASSLSGYGYTF.

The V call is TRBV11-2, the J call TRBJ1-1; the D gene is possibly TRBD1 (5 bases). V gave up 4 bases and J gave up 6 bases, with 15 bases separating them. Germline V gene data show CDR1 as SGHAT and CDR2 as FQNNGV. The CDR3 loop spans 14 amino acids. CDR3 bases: TGTGCCAGCAGCTCCGCCTCCAGGGTACCTGAAGCTTTCTTT. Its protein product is CASSSASRVPEAFF.

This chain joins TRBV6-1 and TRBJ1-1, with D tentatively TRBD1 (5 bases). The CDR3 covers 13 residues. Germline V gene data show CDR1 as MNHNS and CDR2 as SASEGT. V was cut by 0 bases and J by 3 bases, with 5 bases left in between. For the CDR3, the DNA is TGTGCCAGCAGTGAAGCGGGACACACTGAAGCTTTCTTT. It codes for CASSEAGHTEAFF.

CDR3 nucleotides: TGTGCCAGCAGCGTAGACGGTGGGGGAAGTGTTGAAAAACTGTTTTTT. Protein sequence: CASSVDGGGSVEKLFF. This chain joins TRBV9 and TRBJ1-4, with D perhaps matching TRBD1 (5 bases). CDR3 length equals 16 residues. Trimming pared 0 bases from V and 7 bases from J, leaving 16 bases between. Germline V gene data show CDR1 as SGDLS and CDR2 as YYNGEE.

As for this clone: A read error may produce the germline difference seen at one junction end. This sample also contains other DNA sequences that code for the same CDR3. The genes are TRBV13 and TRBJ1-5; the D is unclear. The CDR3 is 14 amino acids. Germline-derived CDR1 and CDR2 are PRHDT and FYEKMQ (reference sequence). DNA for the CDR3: TGTGCCAGCAGCCTAGGTGGGAGCAATCAGCCCCAGCATTTT. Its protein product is CASSLGGSNQPQHF.

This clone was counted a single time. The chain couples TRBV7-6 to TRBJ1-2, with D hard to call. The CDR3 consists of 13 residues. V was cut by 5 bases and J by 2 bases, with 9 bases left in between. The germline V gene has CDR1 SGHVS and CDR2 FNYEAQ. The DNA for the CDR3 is TGTGCCAGCAGCCCGGACGGAAACTATGGCTACACCTTC. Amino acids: CASSPDGNYGYTF.

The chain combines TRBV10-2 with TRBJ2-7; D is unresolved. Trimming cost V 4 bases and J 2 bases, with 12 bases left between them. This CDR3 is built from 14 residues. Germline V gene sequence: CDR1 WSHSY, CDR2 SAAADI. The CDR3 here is CASSVVGFTYEQYF. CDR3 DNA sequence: TGCGCCAGCAGTGTGGTGGGGTTCACCTACGAGCAGTACTTC.

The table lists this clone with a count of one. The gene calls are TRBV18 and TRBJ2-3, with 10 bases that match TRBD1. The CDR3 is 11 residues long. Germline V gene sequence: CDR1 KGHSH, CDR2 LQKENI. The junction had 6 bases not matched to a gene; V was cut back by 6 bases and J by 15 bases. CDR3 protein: CASSNGQGDYF. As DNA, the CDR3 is TGTGCCAGCTCGAACGGACAGGGGGATTATTTT.

CDR3 residues: CASSLTGYSNQPQHF. In DNA, the CDR3 is TGTGCCAGCAGTTTGACCGGGTATAGCAATCAGCCCCAGCATTTT. This rearrangement joins TRBV27 to TRBJ1-5; no reliable D call. The length of the CDR3 is 15 residues. Trimming cost V 3 bases and J 0 bases, with 9 bases left between them. Germline V gene data show CDR1 as MNHEY and CDR2 as SMNVEV (reference sequence).

The CDR3 sequence is CASSLGDGNTEAFF. CDR3 sequence (DNA): TGTGCCAGCAGCTTAGGGGACGGGAACACTGAAGCTTTCTTT. This rearrangement joins TRBV7-3 to TRBJ1-1, with D perhaps matching TRBD1 (5 bases). The CDR3 sequence is 14 residues long. V lost 2 bases and J 1 base, leaving 8 bases between the germline ends. The germline V gene has CDR1 SGHTA and CDR2 FQGTGA.

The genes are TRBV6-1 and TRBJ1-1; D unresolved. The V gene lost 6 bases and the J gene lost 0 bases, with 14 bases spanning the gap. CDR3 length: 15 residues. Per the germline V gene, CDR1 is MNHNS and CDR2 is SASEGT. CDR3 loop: CASSYDPSLNTEAFF. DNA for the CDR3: TGTGCCAGCAGCTACGACCCTTCCCTGAACACTGAAGCTTTCTTT.

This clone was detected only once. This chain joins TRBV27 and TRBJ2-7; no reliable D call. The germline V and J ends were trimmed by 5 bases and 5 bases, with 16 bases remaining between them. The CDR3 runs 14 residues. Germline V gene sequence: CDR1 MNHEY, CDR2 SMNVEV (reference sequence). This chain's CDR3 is CASSVRGPSDEQYF. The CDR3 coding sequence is TGTGCCAGCAGTGTTCGAGGACCCAGCGACGAGCAGTACTTC.